These 22 T cell receptor beta chains were all obtained from the same sample, sequenced in a study of T cell repertoires in cytomegalovirus infection. MiXCR, run by TCRdb on the reads, gives a single entry per CDR3 protein. Of 200,000 to 300,000 distinct CDR3 sequences in the sample, 9% to 15% were seen once. Sequences were obtained from PBMCs. These receptors all come from a human donor in good health (CMV status not recorded). Some clones in this sample may be carry-over from other donors' samples.

This clonotype occurred many times. CDR3 in DNA: TGTGCCAGCAGCTTTCGGACTAGCGGGAGAGATGGCAAAAACATTCAGTACTTC. Translation: CASSFRTSGRDGKNIQYF. V gene TRBV7-2 combines with J gene TRBJ2-4; 13 bases match TRBD2. The CDR3 is made up of 18 amino acids. The V gene end was trimmed by 3 bases and the J gene end by 3 bases; junction bases not matched to a gene: 8. The germline CDR1 and CDR2 sequences are SGHTA and FQGNSA. The variable domain in full, completed from reference TRBV7-2 and TRBJ2-4, reads GAGVSQSPSNKVTEKGKDVELRCDPISGHTALYWYRQSLGQGLEFLIYFQGNSAPDKSGLPSDRFSAERTGGSVSTLTIQRTQQEDSAVYLCASSFRTSGRDGKNIQYFGAGTRLSVL.

This clonotype came up a few times. V is TRBV4-3 and J is TRBJ2-2, with unresolved D. V was pared by 0 bases and J by 7 bases, with 6 bases between. The germline gives CDR1 LGHNA, CDR2 YSLEER. The CDR3 has 13 amino acids. The CDR3: CASSQEWGGELFF. In DNA, the CDR3 is TGCGCCAGCAGCCAAGAATGGGGCGGGGAGCTGTTTTTT.

At least ten counts were recorded for this clonotype. J is TRBJ1-5 and V is TRBV7-2; a possible D gene is TRBD1 (5 bases). There are 13 residues in the CDR3. From germline, CDR1 is SGHTA and CDR2 FQGNSA. The V and J ends lost 3 bases and 6 bases respectively, with 9 bases between them. The chain's CDR3 is CASSFAGSQPQHF. The DNA for the CDR3 is TGTGCCAGCAGCTTCGCAGGGAGTCAGCCCCAGCATTTT.

This clonotype has at least ten counts. The rearrangement links TRBV6-2 or TRBV6-3 to TRBJ2-1; 8 bases agree with TRBD1. Germline-derived CDR1 and CDR2 are MNHEY and SVGEGT. With V trimmed by 10 bases and J by 0 bases, 8 bases remained unmatched. This CDR3 comprises 15 residues. CDR3 in DNA: TGTGCCACTGCACAGGGGGTCGGCTCCTACAATGAGCAGTTCTTC. Protein: CATAQGVGSYNEQFF.

This clonotype was seen a handful of times. The CDR3 spells CSAASPGRSYEQYF. The CDR3 DNA reads as TGCAGTGCTGCATCCCCGGGCCGCTCCTACGAGCAGTACTTC. The chain employs TRBV20-1 and TRBJ2-7; no clear D. V lost 5 bases, J lost 0 bases, and 14 bases lay in between. The CDR3 has 14 amino acids. CDR1 DFQATT and CDR2 SNEGSKA come from the germline V gene (reference sequence).

In its sample, this clonotype was seen a few times. The chain couples TRBV7-2 to TRBJ2-7; D gene ambiguous. Trimming pared 1 base from V and 1 base from J, leaving 5 bases between. Germline V gene lookup returns CDR1 SGHTA and CDR2 FQGNSA. The CDR3 covers 13 residues. This CDR3 reads CASSLVQSYEQYF. As DNA, the CDR3 is TGTGCCAGCAGCTTAGTCCAGTCCTACGAGCAGTACTTC.

This clonotype has ten or more counts. The rearrangement links TRBV28 to TRBJ2-1; 11 nucleotides agree with TRBD2. The junction had 9 bases not matched to a gene; V was cut back by 5 bases and J by 9 bases. The CDR3 spans 15 residues. The germline CDR1 and CDR2 sequences are MDHEN and SYDVKM. CDR3 DNA sequence: TGTGCCAGCAGTCAGACTAGCGGGGCCCTCGTTGAGCAGTTCTTC. Protein: CASSQTSGALVEQFF.

This clonotype occurred many times. The chain joins TRBV10-3 to TRBJ1-2; 7 bases align to TRBD1. This CDR3 has 14 amino acids. Trimming removed 4 bases from V and 3 bases from J; junction bases left unmatched: 5. Per the germline V gene, CDR1 is ENHRY and CDR2 is SYGVKD. The CDR3 sequence is CAISVRQGDYGYTF. CDR3 nucleotide sequence: TGTGCCATCAGTGTGCGACAGGGTGACTATGGCTACACCTTC.

This clonotype has ten or more counts. This sequence joins TRBV4-2 and TRBJ1-1; the D is unclear. The germline CDR1 and CDR2 sequences are LGHNA and YNFKEQ. The CDR3 is 16 residues long. Between the trimmed V and J ends, which lost 4 bases and 2 bases, there was a span of 17 bases. The CDR3 region has the DNA TGTGCCAGCAGCCGCGAGTTAAGGACGGAAAACACTGAAGCTTTCTTT. Translated, it gives CASSRELRTENTEAFF.

The gene calls are TRBV12-3 or TRBV12-4 and TRBJ2-1, with TRBD1 matching over 7 bases. The J segment lost 6 bases and the V segment lost 8 bases, leaving 10 bases of the junction unmatched. CDR3 size: 14 residues. The CDR3 spells CASLGQEWGNEQFF. The CDR3 DNA reads TGTGCCAGCCTCGGACAGGAGTGGGGCAATGAGCAGTTCTTC.

This clonotype was recorded only once. A much more abundant neighbour one base away suggests this may be a read error. The chain joins TRBV6-2 or TRBV6-3 to TRBJ1-1; D is uncertain. The V gene's germline CDR1 is MNHEY and CDR2 SVGEGT. The CDR3 has 13 amino acids. V was cut by 6 bases and J by 4 bases, with 12 bases left in between. The chain's CDR3 is CASRIPRGTEAFF. DNA of the CDR3: TGTGCCAGCAGAATCCCCCGAGGCACTGAAGCTTTCTTT.

The sample holds many counts of this clonotype. The chain links TRBV7-2 to TRBJ2-1; D is possibly TRBD2 (7 bases). CDR1 is SGHTA, CDR2 FQGNSA, per germline. There are 16 residues in the CDR3. V lost 6 bases, J lost 6 bases, and 21 bases lay in between. The CDR3 sequence is CASRLASTGGFNEQFF. CDR3 nucleotides: TGTGCCAGCAGACTAGCCTCAACGGGGGGCTTCAATGAGCAGTTCTTC.

This clonotype was picked up a small number of times. V is TRBV7-9 and J is TRBJ1-2; D not resolved. Trimming shortened V by 5 bases and J by 5 bases, and 15 bases separated the two germline ends. The CDR3 is 14 amino acids. Germline CDR1 SEHNR, CDR2 FQNEAQ (reference sequence). This chain's CDR3 is CASSPREGVYGYTF. DNA of the CDR3: TGTGCCAGCAGCCCCCGGGAAGGAGTATATGGCTACACCTTC.

The CDR3 coding sequence is TGTGCCAGCAGTTTACGTTACACCGGGGAGCTGTTTTTT. It translates to CASSLRYTGELFF. V and J are TRBV12-3 or TRBV12-4 and TRBJ2-2, with no clear D. The CDR3 totals 13 residues. The V end lost 2 bases, the J end lost 3 bases, and 4 bases lay between the germline ends.

This clonotype was observed many times. The chain links TRBV19 to TRBJ2-6; 8 nucleotides line up with TRBD1. V gave up 3 bases and J gave up 0 bases; unmatched junction bases: 1. The CDR3 totals 16 residues. Germline V gene sequence: CDR1 LNHDA, CDR2 SQIVND (reference sequence). The CDR3 region is CASSIGQGSGANVLTF. The CDR3 DNA sequence: TGTGCCAGTAGTATCGGACAGGGCTCTGGGGCCAACGTCCTGACTTTC.

This clonotype was seen repeatedly, ten times or more. This rearrangement joins TRBV12-3 or TRBV12-4 to TRBJ2-1; 7 bases agree with TRBD1. The V and J ends lost 4 bases and 10 bases, in that order; junction bases with no gene match: 1. The CDR3 is made up of 11 amino acids. Here the CDR3 reads CASSSQGEQFF. The CDR3 DNA follows: TGTGCCAGCAGTTCACAGGGGGAGCAGTTCTTC.

This clonotype was counted at least ten times. The chain employs TRBV28 and TRBJ2-7; unclear D gene. This CDR3 has 11 amino acids. Deletions cut 6 bases from V and 3 bases from J, with 6 bases between. CDR1 is MDHEN, CDR2 SYDVKM, per germline. The CDR3: CASSSVYEQYF. DNA of the CDR3: TGTGCCAGCAGCTCCGTCTACGAGCAGTACTTC.

V and J are TRBV6-6 and TRBJ1-1; D is unresolved. Trimming cost V 6 bases and J 4 bases, with 12 bases left between them. Germline V gene data show CDR1 as MNHNY and CDR2 as SVGAGI (reference sequence). There are 13 residues in the CDR3. The chain's CDR3 is CASRAFGATEAFF. CDR3 sequence (DNA): TGTGCCAGCAGGGCCTTCGGAGCCACTGAAGCTTTCTTT.

This clonotype occurred many times. The J gene is TRBJ2-1, the V gene TRBV6-2 or TRBV6-3; D not certain. The ends were cut back, 2 bases at V and 2 bases at J, with 7 bases in the middle. This CDR3 contains 14 residues. The V gene's germline CDR1 is MNHEY and CDR2 SVGEGT. The CDR3 nucleotides read TGTGCCAGCAGTTACGGGTCGGCCTACAATGAGCAGTTCTTC. This codes for CASSYGSAYNEQFF.

This clonotype was counted at least ten times. The chain couples TRBV7-2 to TRBJ2-7; D may be TRBD1 or TRBD2 (5 bases each). The CDR3 length is 14 residues. V lost 5 bases to trimming and J lost 2 bases, with 13 bases between them. Germline V CDR1 and CDR2: SGHTA, FQGNSA. The CDR3 protein is CASSPGTGTYEQYF. The CDR3 coding sequence is TGTGCCAGCAGCCCAGGGACGGGAACCTACGAGCAGTACTTC.

This clonotype has more than one count but fewer than ten. The genes are TRBV28 and TRBJ1-3; 11 bases map to TRBD1. This CDR3 has 17 amino acids. In germline, CDR1 is MDHEN, CDR2 SYDVKM. The trim removed 3 bases at V and 0 bases at J, leaving 4 bases unmatched. The CDR3 DNA reads TGTGCCAGCAGTTTTAGGGGGACAGGGGGCTCTGGAAACACCATATATTTT. Translating gives CASSFRGTGGSGNTIYF.

This clonotype was counted only a few times. The genes are TRBV27 and TRBJ2-5, with 8 bases identical to TRBD1. Trimming took 5 bases from V and 2 from J; bases not matched to a gene: 7. From germline, CDR1 is MNHEY and CDR2 SMNVEV (reference sequence). There are 15 residues in the CDR3. The CDR3 DNA reads as TGTGCCAGCAGTCTGAGACAGGGGACACAAGAGACCCAGTACTTC. This codes for CASSLRQGTQETQYF.